One and the same sample provided the 2 T cell receptor beta chains below, sequenced in a study of T-cell reconstitution after alpha-beta-depleted transplantation in children. The library targeted TCRbeta and was prepared with unique molecular identifiers. From the PCR reads, TCRdb called clonotypes with MiXCR, one entry per CDR3 protein. The sample lists around 250,000 distinct CDR3 sequences, about 10% occurring once. The sample consisted of PBMCs from the stem cell graft donor, taken from the stem cell graft. The receptors stem from a human donor who donated a stem cell graft to a child with SCID.

This clonotype was detected a few times. The V call is TRBV10-3, the J call TRBJ1-5; 10 positions agree with TRBD1. Germline V gives CDR1 ENHRY, CDR2 SYGVKD. The CDR3 length is 15 residues. The junction had 9 bases not matched to a gene; V was cut back by 7 bases and J by 6 bases. The CDR3 DNA reads as TGTGCCATCAAGGGCGAGGGACAGGGGTCTCAGCCCCAGCATTTT. Its translation: CAIKGEGQGSQPQHF.

This clonotype was seen ten or more times. The chain uses TRBV7-9 and TRBJ1-1; no definite D call. Germline CDR1 and CDR2: SEHNR and FQNEAQ (reference sequence). With 5 bases removed from V and 3 bases from J, the gap between germline ends came to 4 bases. The CDR3 is 11 amino acids. The chain's CDR3 is CASSRYTEAFF. The CDR3 region has the DNA TGTGCCAGCAGCCGGTACACTGAAGCTTTCTTT.